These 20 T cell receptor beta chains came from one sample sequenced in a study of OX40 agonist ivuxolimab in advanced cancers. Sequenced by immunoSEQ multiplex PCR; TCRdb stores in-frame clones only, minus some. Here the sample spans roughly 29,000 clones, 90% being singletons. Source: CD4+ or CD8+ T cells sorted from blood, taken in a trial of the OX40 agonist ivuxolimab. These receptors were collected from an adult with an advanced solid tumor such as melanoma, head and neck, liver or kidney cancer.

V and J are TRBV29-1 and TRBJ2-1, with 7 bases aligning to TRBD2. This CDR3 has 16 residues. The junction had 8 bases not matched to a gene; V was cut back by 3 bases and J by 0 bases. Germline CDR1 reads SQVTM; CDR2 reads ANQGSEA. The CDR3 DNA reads TGCAGCGTTGAGGGTGGGCGGGGGAGCTCCTACAATGAGCAGTTCTTC. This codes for CSVEGGRGSSYNEQFF.

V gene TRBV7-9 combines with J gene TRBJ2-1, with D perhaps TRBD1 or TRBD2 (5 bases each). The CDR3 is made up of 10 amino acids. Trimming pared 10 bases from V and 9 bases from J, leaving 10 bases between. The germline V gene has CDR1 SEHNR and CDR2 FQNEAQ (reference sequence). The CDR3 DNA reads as TGTGCCATCGTGGGGGTTGAGCAGTTCTTC. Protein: CAIVGVEQFF.

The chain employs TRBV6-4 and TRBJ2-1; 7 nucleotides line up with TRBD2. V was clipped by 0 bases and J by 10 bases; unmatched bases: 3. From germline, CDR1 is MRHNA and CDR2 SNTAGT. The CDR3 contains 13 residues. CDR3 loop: CASSDSRLAEQFF. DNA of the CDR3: TGTGCCAGCAGTGACTCCCGACTAGCCGAGCAGTTCTTC.

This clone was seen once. CDR3 DNA: TGTGCCAGCAGTGGACGGCCCCTCAATGAGCAGTTCTTC. This gives the protein CASSGRPLNEQFF. The rearrangement links TRBV6-5 to TRBJ2-1; D not certain. The CDR3 is made up of 13 amino acids. Germline CDR1 is MNHEY and CDR2 is SVGAGI. Trimming removed 5 bases at V and 6 bases at J, with 11 bases between.

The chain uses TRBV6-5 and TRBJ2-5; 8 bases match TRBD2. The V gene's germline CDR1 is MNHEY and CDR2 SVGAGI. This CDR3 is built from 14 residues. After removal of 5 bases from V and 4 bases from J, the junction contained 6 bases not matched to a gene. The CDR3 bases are TGTGCCAGCAGTGGGGCGGGAGGAGGAGAGACCCAGTACTTC. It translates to CASSGAGGGETQYF.

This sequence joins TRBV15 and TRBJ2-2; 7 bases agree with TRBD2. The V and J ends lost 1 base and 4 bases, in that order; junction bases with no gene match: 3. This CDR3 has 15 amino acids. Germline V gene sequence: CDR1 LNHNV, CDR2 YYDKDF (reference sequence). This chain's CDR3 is CATSRGGSSTGELFF. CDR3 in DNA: TGTGCCACCAGCAGAGGCGGGAGCAGCACCGGGGAGCTGTTTTTT.

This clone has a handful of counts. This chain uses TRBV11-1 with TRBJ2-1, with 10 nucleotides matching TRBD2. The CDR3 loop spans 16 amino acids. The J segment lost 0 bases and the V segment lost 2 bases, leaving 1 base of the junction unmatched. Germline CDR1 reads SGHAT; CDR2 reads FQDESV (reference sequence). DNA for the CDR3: TGTGCCAGCAGCTTATCTAGCGGGAGCTCCTACAATGAGCAGTTCTTC. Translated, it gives CASSLSSGSSYNEQFF.

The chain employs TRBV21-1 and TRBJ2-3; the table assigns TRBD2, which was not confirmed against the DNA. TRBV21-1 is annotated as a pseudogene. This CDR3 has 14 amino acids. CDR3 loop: CASSTSGRAGTQYF. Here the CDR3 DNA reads TGTGCCAGCAGCACTAGCGGGAGGGCAGGTACGCAGTATTTT.

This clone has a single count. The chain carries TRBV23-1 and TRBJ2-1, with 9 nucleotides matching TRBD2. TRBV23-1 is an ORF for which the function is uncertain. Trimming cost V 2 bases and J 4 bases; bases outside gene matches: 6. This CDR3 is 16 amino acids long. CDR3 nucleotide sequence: TGCGCCAGCAGTCAAAGACTAGCGGCAACTTACAATGAGCAGTTCTTC. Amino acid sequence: CASSQRLAATYNEQFF.

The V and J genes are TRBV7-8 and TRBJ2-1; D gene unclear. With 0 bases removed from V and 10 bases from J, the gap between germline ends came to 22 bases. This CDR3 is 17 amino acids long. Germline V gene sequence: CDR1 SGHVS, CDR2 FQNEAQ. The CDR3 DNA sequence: TGTGCCAGCAGCTTAGCCCCCGGCCCAGCCACTTTCGACGAGCAGTTCTTC. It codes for CASSLAPGPATFDEQFF.

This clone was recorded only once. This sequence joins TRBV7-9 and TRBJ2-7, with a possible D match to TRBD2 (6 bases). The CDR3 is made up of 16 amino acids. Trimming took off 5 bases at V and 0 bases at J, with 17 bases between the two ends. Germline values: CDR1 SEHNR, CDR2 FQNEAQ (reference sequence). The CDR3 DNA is TGTGCCAGCAGCCCCCCCAGTAGCGGAGTCTCCTACGAGCAGTACTTC. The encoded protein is CASSPPSSGVSYEQYF. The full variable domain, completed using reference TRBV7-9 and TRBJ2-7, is DTGVSQNPRHKITKRGQNVTFRCDPISEHNRLYWYRQTLGQGPEFLTYFQNEAQLEKSRLLSDRFSAERPKGSFSTLEIQRTEQGDSAMYLCASSPPSSGVSYEQYFGPGTRLTVT.

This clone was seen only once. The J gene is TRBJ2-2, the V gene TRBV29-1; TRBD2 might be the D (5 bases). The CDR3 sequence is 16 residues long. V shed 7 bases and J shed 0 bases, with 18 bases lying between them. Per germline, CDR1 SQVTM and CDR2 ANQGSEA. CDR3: CSARGWSEPNTGELFF. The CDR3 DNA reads TGCAGCGCCCGAGGGTGGAGCGAACCGAACACCGGGGAGCTGTTTTTT.

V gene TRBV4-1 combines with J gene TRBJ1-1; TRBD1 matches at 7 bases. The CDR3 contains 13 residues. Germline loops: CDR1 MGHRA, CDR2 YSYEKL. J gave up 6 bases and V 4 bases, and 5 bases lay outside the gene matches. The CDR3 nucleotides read TGCGCCAGCAGCCGAGACGGGACAGCTGAAGCTTTCTTT. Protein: CASSRDGTAEAFF.

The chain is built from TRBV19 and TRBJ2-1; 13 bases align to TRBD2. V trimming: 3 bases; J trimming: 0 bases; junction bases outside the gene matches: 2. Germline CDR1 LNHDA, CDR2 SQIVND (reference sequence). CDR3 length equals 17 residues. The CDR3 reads CASSITSGRDSYNEQFF. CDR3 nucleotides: TGTGCCAGTAGTATCACTAGCGGGAGGGACTCCTACAATGAGCAGTTCTTC.

CDR3: CASSMGTGGYEQYF. The CDR3 DNA reads TGTGCCAGTAGTATGGGGACAGGGGGTTACGAGCAGTACTTC. The V call is TRBV19, the J call TRBJ2-7; 11 bases line up with TRBD1. The ends lost 3 bases at V and 4 bases at J; junction bases unmatched: 2. This CDR3 contains 14 residues. Germline V lookup: CDR1 LNHDA, CDR2 SQIVND (reference sequence). Full variable domain (rest looked up from reference TRBV19 and TRBJ2-7): DGGITQSPKYLFRKEGQNVTLSCEQNLNHDAMYWYRQDPGQGLRLIYYSQIVNDFQKGDIAEGYSVSREKKESFPLTVTSAQKNPTAFYLCASSMGTGGYEQYFGPGTRLTVT.

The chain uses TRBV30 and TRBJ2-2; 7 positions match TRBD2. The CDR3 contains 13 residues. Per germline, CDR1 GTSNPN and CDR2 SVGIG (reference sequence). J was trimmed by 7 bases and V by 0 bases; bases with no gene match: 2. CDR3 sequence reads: CAWSVSGNGELFF. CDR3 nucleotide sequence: TGTGCCTGGAGTGTGAGCGGGAACGGGGAGCTGTTTTTT.

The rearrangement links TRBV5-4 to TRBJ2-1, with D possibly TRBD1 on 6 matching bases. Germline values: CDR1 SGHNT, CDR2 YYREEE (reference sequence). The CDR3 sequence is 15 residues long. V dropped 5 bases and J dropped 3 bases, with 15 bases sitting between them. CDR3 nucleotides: TGTGCCAGCAGAGAGCAGGGGTATAGCTACAATGAGCAGTTCTTC. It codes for CASREQGYSYNEQFF.

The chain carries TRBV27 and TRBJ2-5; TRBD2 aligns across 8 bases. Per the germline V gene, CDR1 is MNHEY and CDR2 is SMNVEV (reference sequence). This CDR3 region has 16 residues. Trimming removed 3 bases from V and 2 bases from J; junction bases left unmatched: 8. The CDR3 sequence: CASSFSVGGGQETQYF. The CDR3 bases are TGTGCCAGCAGTTTTTCCGTGGGCGGGGGGCAAGAGACCCAGTACTTC.

The CDR3 DNA is TGTGCCAGTAGTATAGCCAGGGTCGATGGCTACACCTTC. Its protein is CASSIARVDGYTF. The gene calls are TRBV19 and TRBJ1-2, with D possibly matching TRBD1 (5 bases). This CDR3 has 13 residues. Germline CDR1 reads LNHDA; CDR2 reads SQIVND (reference sequence). The V end lost 1 base, the J end lost 6 bases, and 9 bases lay between the germline ends. Together with reference TRBV19 and TRBJ1-2, the CDR3 gives the full variable domain: DGGITQSPKYLFRKEGQNVTLSCEQNLNHDAMYWYRQDPGQGLRLIYYSQIVNDFQKGDIAEGYSVSREKKESFPLTVTSAQKNPTAFYLCASSIARVDGYTFGSGTRLTVV.

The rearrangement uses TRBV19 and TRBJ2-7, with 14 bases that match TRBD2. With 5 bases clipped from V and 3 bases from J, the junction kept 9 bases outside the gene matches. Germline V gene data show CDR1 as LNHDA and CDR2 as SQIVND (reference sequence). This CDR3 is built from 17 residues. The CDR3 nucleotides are TGTGCCAGTAGTCTCGGGACTAGCGGGAGATGGGGCTACGAGCAGTACTTC. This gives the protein CASSLGTSGRWGYEQYF.